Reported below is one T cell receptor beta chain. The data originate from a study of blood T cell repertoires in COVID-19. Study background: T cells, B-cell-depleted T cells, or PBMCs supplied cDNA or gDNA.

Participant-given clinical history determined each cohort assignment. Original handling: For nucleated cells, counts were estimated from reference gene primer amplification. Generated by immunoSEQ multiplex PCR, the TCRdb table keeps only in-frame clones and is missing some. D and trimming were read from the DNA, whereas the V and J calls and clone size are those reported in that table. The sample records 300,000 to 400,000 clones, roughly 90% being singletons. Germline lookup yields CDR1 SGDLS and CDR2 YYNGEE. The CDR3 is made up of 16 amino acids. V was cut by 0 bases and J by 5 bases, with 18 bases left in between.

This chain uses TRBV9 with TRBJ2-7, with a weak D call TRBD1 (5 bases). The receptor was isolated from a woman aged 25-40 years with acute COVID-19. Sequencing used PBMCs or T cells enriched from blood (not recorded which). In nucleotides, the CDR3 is TGTGCCAGCAGCGTAGGCGTTGGCAGGGCCCTCCACGAGCAGTACTTC. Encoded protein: CASSVGVGRALHEQYF.